Given below is one TCR beta chain in context. The data stem from a study of CD8 T cells in Susac syndrome. Random-hexamer reverse transcription was applied to roughly 0.5 to 1 ug RNA. TCR beta CDR3 was amplified by immunoSEQ covering 54 Vbeta and 13 Jbeta. From the immunoSEQ multiplex PCR reads, TCRdb called clonotypes with MiXCR, one entry per CDR3 protein. The sample lists fewer than 85,000 distinct CDR3 sequences; roughly 94% were seen once. Trimming removed 11 bases at V and 0 bases at J, with 8 bases between. Germline values: CDR1 SNHLY, CDR2 FYNNEI. The CDR3 is 13 amino acids. Material for sequencing was CD8+ T cells from PBMCs. This chain joins TRBV2 and TRBJ1-6; D is unresolved. The receptor comes from a human donor with Susac syndrome. As DNA, the CDR3 is TGTGCCGTATTTAGCTCCTATAATTCACCCCTCCACTTT. Its protein is CAVFSSYNSPLHF.